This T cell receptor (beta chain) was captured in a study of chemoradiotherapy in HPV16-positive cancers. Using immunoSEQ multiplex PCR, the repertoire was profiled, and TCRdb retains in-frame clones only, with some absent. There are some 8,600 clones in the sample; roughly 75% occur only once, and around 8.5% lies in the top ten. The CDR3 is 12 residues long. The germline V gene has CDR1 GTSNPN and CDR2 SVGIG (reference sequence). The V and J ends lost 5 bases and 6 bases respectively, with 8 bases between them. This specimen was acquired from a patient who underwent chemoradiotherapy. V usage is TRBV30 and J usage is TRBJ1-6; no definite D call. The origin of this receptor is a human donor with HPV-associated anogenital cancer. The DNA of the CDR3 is TGTGCCTGGGGTAGGACTAATTCACCCCTCCACTTT. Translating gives CAWGRTNSPLHF.